The sequence of this T cell receptor beta chain was determined in a study of cytomegalovirus exposure and HLA in healthy donors. Study findings and constraints: In vitro testing confirmed a few CMV-associated chains as specific for CMV antigens.

With regard to this clone: Its matching antigen is unknown.

All donors participated as healthy donors of bone marrow. With 60 Vbeta and 13 Jbeta primers, the PCR was carried out. Original handling: A follow-up analysis tallied 86 million or so unique TCR beta chains, approximately 11 million shared. Clones were sequenced by immunoSEQ multiplex PCR, and TCRdb holds only the in-frame ones, with some missing. V and J calls and clone size are as listed in that table; D and trimming were resolved from the DNA. The data hold 130,000 or so clones, with roughly 76% observed a single time. Trimming stripped 4 bases from V and 1 base from J, with 12 bases between. Per the germline V gene, CDR1 is SGDLS and CDR2 is YYNGEE. CDR3 length: 16 amino acids.

What was sequenced was PBMCs. The chain employs TRBV9 and TRBJ1-6; D is unresolved. The clonotype comes from a man aged 25 to 40 in good health and CMV-seronegative. CDR3 amino acids: CASSSAGGSYNSPLHF. The CDR3 nucleotides are TGTGCCAGCAGCAGCGCAGGCGGGTCCTATAATTCACCCCTCCACTTT. Together with reference TRBV9 and TRBJ1-6, the CDR3 gives the full variable domain: DSGVTQTPKHLITATGQRVTLRCSPRSGDLSVYWYQQSLDQGLQFLIQYYNGEERAKGNILERFSAQQFPDLHSELNLSSLELGDSALYFCASSSAGGSYNSPLHFGNGTRLTVT.